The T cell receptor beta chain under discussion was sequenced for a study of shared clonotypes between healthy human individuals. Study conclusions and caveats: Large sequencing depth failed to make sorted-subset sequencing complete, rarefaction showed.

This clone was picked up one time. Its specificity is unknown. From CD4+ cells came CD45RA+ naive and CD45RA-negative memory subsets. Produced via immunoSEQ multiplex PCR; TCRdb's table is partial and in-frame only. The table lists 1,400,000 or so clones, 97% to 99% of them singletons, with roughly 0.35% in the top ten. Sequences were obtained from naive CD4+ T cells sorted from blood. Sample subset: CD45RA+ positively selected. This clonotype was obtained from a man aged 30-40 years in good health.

CDR3 protein: CVRIQDRTGRAKNIQYF. CDR3 coding DNA: TGTGTCAGAATCCAAGACCGAACAGGGAGGGCCAAAAACATTCAGTACTTC. The gene calls are TRBV7-5 and TRBJ2-4. TRBV7-5 is an annotated pseudogene. CDR3 size: 17 residues.